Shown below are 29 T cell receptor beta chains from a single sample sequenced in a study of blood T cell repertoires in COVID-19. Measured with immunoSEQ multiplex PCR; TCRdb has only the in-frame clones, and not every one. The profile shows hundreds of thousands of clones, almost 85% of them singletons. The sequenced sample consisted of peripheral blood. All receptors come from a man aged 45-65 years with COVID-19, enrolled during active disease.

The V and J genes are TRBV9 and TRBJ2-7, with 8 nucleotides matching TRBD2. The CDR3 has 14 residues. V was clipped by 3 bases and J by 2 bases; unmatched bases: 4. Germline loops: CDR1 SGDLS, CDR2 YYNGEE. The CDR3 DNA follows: TGTGCCAGCAGCGCGGGAGGGGGGCCCTACGAGCAGTACTTC. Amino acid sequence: CASSAGGGPYEQYF.

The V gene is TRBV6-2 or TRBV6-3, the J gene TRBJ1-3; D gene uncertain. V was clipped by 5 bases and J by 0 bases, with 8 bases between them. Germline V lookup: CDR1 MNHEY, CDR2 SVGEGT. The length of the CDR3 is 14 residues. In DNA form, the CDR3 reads TGTGCCAGCAGTGTGAGGGACTCTGGAAACACCATATATTTT. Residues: CASSVRDSGNTIYF.

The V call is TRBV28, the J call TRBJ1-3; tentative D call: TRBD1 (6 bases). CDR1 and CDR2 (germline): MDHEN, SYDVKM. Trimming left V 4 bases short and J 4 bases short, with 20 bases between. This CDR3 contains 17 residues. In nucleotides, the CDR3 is TGTGCCAGCAGTTCAGCCGGACAGCCCGTATGGGGAAACACCATATATTTT. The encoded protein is CASSSAGQPVWGNTIYF.

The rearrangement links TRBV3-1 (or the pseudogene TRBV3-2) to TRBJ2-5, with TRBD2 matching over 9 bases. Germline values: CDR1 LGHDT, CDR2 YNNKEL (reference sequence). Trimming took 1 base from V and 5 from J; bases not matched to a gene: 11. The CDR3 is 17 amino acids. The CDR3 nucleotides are TGTGCCAGCAGCCAAGTCTGGTCTAGCGGGGAGGGCGAGACCCAGTACTTC. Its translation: CASSQVWSSGEGETQYF.

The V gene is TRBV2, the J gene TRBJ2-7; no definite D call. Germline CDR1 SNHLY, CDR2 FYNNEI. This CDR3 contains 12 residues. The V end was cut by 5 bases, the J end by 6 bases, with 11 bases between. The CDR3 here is CASSQGRVEQYF. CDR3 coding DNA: TGTGCCAGCAGTCAAGGACGGGTCGAGCAGTACTTC.

The CDR3, as DNA: TGTGCCAGCAGTCCGAGACGACTAGCGGGGACGGCAGATACGCAGTATTTT. Translation: CASSPRRLAGTADTQYF. The rearrangement uses TRBV28 and TRBJ2-3, with 11 bases that match TRBD2. V lost 5 bases to trimming and J lost 4 bases; unmatched junction nucleotides: 11. In germline, CDR1 is MDHEN, CDR2 SYDVKM. The CDR3 is made up of 17 amino acids.

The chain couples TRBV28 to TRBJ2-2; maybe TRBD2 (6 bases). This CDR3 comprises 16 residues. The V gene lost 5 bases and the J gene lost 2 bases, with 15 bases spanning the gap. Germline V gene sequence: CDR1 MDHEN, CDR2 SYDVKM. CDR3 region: CASSSGGTLNTGELFF. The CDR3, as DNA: TGTGCCAGCAGTAGTGGCGGGACGCTCAACACCGGGGAGCTGTTTTTT. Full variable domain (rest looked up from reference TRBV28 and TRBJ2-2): DVKVTQSSRYLVKRTGEKVFLECVQDMDHENMFWYRQDPGLGLRLIYFSYDVKMKEKGDIPEGYSVSREKKERFSLILESASTNQTSMYLCASSSGGTLNTGELFFGEGSRLTVL.

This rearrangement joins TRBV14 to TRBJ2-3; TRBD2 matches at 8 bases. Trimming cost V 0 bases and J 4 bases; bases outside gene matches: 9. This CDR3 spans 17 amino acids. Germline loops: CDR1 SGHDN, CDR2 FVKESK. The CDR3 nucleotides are TGTGCCAGCAGCCAAGATGATTCCGGGAGGGGGTCAGATACGCAGTATTTT. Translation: CASSQDDSGRGSDTQYF.

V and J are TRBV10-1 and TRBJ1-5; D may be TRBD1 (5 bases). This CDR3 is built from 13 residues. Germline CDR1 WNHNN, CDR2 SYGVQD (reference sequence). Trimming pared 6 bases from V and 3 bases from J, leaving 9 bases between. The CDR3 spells CASSQGNNQPQHF. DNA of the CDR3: TGCGCCAGCAGCCAGGGCAACAATCAGCCCCAGCATTTT.

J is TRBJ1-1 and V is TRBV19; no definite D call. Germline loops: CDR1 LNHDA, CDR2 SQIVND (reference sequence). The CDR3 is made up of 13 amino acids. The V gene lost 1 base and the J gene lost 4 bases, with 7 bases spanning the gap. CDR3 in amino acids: CASSIGLITEAFF. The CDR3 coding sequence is TGTGCCAGTAGTATAGGGCTCATCACTGAAGCTTTCTTT.

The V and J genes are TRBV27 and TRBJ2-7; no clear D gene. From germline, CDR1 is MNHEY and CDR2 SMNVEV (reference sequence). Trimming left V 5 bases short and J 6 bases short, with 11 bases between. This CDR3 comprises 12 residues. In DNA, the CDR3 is TGTGCCAGCAGTCCCTTAGGCGGCGAGCAGTACTTC. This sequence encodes CASSPLGGEQYF.

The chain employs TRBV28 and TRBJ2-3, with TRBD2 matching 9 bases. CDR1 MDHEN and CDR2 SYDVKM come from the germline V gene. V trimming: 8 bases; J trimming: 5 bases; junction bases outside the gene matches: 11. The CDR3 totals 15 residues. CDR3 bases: TGTGCCAGCGGCCCATTAGCGACTAGCGGAGATACGCAGTATTTT. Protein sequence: CASGPLATSGDTQYF.

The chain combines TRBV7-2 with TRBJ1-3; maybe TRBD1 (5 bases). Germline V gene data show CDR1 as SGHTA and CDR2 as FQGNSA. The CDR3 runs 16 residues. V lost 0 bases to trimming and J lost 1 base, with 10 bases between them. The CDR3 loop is CASSLAWGSSGNTIYF. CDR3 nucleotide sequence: TGTGCCAGCAGCTTAGCTTGGGGCTCTTCTGGAAACACCATATATTTT.

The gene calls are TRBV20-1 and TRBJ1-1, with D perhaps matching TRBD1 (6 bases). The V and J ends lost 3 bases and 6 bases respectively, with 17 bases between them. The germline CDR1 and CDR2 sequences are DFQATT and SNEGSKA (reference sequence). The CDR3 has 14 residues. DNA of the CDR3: TGCAGTGCTAGTAGTCCCAGGGGAATGGCTGAAGCTTTCTTT. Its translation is CSASSPRGMAEAFF.

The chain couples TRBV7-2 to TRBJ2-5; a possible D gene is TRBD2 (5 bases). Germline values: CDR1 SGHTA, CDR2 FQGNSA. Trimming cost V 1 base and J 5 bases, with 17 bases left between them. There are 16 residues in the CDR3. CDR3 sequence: CASSLVASQFIETQYF. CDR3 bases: TGTGCCAGCAGCTTAGTGGCTAGCCAGTTTATCGAGACCCAGTACTTC. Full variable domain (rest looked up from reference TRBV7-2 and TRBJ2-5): GAGVSQSPSNKVTEKGKDVELRCDPISGHTALYWYRQSLGQGLEFLIYFQGNSAPDKSGLPSDRFSAERTGGSVSTLTIQRTQQEDSAVYLCASSLVASQFIETQYFGPGTRLLVL.

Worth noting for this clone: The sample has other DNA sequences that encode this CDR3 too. CDR3 coding DNA: TGTGCCAGCAGCTTAGCGGGGGGGCTCTACGAGCAGTACTTC. Protein sequence: CASSLAGGLYEQYF. This chain uses TRBV13 with TRBJ2-7; 8 bases match TRBD2. The V gene's germline CDR1 is PRHDT and CDR2 FYEKMQ (reference sequence). V shed 1 base and J 3 bases; nucleotides not matched to a gene: 2. CDR3 size: 14 residues.

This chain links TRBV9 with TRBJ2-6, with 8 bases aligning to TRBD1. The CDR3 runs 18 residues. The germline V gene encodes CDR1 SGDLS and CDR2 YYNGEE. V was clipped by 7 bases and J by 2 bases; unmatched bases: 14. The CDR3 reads CASRPRTGPRAGANVLTF. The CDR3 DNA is TGTGCCAGCCGCCCGCGGACAGGGCCGCGGGCTGGGGCCAACGTCCTGACTTTC.

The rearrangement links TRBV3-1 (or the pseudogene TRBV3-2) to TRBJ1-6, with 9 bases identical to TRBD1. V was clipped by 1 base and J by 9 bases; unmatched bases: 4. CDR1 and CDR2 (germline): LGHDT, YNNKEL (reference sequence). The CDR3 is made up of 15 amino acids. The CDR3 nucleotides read TGTGCCAGCAGCCAAGGGGGACAGGGCCGTTCACCCCTCCACTTT. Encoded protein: CASSQGGQGRSPLHF.

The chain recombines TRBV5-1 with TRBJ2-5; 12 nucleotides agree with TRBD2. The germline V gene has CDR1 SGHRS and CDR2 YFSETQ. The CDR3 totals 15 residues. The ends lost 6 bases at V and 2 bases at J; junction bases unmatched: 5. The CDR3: CASTASGGVQETQYF. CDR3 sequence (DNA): TGCGCCAGCACCGCTAGCGGGGGGGTGCAAGAGACCCAGTACTTC.

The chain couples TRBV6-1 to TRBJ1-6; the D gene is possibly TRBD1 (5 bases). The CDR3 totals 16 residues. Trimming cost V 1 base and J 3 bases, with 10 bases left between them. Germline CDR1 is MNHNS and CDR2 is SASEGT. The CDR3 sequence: CASSEGPGLYNSPLHF. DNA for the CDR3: TGTGCCAGCAGTGAAGGACCGGGACTCTATAATTCACCCCTCCACTTT.

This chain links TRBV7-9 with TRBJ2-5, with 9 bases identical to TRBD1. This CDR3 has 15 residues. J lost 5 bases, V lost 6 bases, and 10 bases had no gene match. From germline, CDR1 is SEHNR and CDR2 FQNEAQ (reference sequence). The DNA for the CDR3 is TGTGCCAGCAGAAAGGACAGGGGTTTATGGGAGACCCAGTACTTC. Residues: CASRKDRGLWETQYF.

The CDR3 region has the DNA TGTGCCAGCAGTCTCCCGGGACAGGTCTACGAGCAGTACTTC. It yields the protein CASSLPGQVYEQYF. The chain has TRBV28 and TRBJ2-7; 8 bases are a match to TRBD1. This CDR3 contains 14 residues. V was pared by 5 bases and J by 3 bases, with 6 bases of the junction left unmatched. In germline, CDR1 is MDHEN, CDR2 SYDVKM.

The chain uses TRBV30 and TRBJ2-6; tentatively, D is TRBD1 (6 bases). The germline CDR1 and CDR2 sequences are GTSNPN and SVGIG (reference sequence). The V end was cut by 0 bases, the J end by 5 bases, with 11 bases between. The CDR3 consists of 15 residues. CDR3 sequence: CAWSVQGQRANVLTF. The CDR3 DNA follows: TGTGCCTGGAGTGTACAAGGACAGAGGGCCAACGTCCTGACTTTC.

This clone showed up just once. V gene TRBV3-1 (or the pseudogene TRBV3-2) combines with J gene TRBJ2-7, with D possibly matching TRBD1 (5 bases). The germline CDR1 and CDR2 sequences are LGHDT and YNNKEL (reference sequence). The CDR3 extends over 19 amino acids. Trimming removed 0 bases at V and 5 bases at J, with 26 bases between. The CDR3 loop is CASSQDLGNQQVSSDEQYF. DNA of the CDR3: TGTGCCAGCAGCCAAGATCTAGGAAACCAACAGGTCTCATCGGACGAGCAGTACTTC.

The CDR3 loop is CASSATGVAGNTIYF. The CDR3 DNA reads as TGTGCCAGCAGCGCAACAGGGGTCGCAGGAAACACCATATATTTT. The chain carries TRBV7-8 and TRBJ1-3; 7 bases fit TRBD1. This CDR3 contains 15 residues. Germline-derived CDR1 and CDR2 are SGHVS and FQNEAQ. Losses at the gene ends were 5 bases for V and 4 bases for J; bases not matched to a gene: 8.

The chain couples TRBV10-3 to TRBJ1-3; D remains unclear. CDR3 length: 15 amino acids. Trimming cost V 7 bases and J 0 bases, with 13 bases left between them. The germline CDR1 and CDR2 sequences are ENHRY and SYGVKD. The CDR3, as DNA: TGTGCCATCACCGCCGGGATCATCTCTGGAAACACCATATATTTT. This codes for CAITAGIISGNTIYF.

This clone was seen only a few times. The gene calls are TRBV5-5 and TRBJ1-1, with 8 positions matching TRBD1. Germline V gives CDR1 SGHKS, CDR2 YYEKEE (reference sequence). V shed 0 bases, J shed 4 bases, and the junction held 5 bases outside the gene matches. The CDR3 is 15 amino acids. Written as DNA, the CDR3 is TGTGCCAGCAGCTTGGGGGCAGGGGGCGTCACTGAAGCTTTCTTT. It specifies CASSLGAGGVTEAFF.

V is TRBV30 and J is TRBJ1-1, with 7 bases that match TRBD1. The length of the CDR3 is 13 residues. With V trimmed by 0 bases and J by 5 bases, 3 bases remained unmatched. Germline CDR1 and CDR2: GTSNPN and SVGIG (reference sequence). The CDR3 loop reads CAWSVSGGTEAFF. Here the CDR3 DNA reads TGTGCCTGGAGTGTTTCAGGGGGAACTGAAGCTTTCTTT.

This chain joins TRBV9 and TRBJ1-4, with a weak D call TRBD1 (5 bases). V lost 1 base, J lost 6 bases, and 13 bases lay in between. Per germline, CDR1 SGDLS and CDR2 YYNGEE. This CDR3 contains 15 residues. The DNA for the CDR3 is TGTGCCAGCAGCGTAAGGGGCTTCGTCGATGAAAAACTGTTTTTT. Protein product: CASSVRGFVDEKLFF. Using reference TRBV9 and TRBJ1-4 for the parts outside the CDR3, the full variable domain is DSGVTQTPKHLITATGQRVTLRCSPRSGDLSVYWYQQSLDQGLQFLIQYYNGEERAKGNILERFSAQQFPDLHSELNLSSLELGDSALYFCASSVRGFVDEKLFFGSGTQLSVL.